What follows describes a single T cell receptor beta chain. Its antigen is unidentified. In germline, CDR1 is SGDLS, CDR2 YYNGEE. CDR3 size: 13 residues. Trimming shortened V by 3 bases and J by 2 bases, and 7 bases separated the two germline ends. The source of the sample is a study of blood T cells in healthy people across ages. General observations from the study: A greater number of naive CD4+ cells and higher diversity distinguished long-lived donors from aged donors.

Primed by a sample-barcoded 5' primer and a J-beta primer mix, a second PCR proceeded for 7 to 11 cycles. TCRdb processed the 5' RACE reads anew with MiXCR; each CDR3 protein has one entry. The table records about 640,000 distinct CDR3 sequences, 45% to 65% of them present only once. The sequenced material came from blood. The rearrangement uses TRBV9 and TRBJ2-3; D may be TRBD1 (6 bases). This receptor was obtained from a man aged 60 to 69 in good health. For the CDR3, the DNA is TGTGCCAGCAGCGAGGGACACACAGATACGCAGTATTTT. This gives the protein CASSEGHTDTQYF. Full variable domain (missing parts from reference TRBV9 and TRBJ2-3): DSGVTQTPKHLITATGQRVTLRCSPRSGDLSVYWYQQSLDQGLQFLIQYYNGEERAKGNILERFSAQQFPDLHSELNLSSLELGDSALYFCASSEGHTDTQYFGPGTRLTVL.